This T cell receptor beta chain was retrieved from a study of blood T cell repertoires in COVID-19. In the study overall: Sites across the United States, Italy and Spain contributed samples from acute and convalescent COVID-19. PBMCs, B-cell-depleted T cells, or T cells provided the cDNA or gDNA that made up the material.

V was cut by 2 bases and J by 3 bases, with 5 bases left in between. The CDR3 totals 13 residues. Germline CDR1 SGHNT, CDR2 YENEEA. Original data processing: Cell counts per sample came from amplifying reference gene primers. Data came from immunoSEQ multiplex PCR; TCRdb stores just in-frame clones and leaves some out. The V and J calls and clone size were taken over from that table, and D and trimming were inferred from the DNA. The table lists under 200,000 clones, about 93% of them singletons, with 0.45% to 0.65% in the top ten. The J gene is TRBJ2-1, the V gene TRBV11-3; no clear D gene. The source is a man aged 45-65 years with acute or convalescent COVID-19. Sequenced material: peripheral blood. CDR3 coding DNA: TGTGCCAGCAGCTTAAATAACTACAATGAGCAGTTCTTC. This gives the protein CASSLNNYNEQFF.